The source of this T cell receptor beta chain is a study of T-cell memory formation after mild COVID-19. Study-level points and caveats: CD8+ contracting clones occupied EMRA, while CD4+ ones occupied mainly CM and EM. The study detected some responding clones in pre-infection memory, suggesting cross-reactive memory joined.

Trimming took 5 bases from V and 1 from J, leaving 8 bases between them. The CDR3 extends over 12 amino acids. CDR1 and CDR2 from the germline V gene are DFQATT and SNEGSKA (reference sequence). In this sample, this clonotype turned up a few times. Its antigen is unknown. TCR alpha and TCR beta cDNA libraries carrying sample barcodes and UMIs were produced by 5'RACE using constant-segment primers. TCRdb analysed the 5' RACE reads with MiXCR anew, one entry per CDR3 protein. Of 95,000 to 120,000 distinct CDR3 sequences detected, roughly a sixth appear once; the ten largest clones hold 5% to 6.5%. The rearrangement links TRBV20-1 to TRBJ1-1; perhaps TRBD1 as D (5 bases). The clonotype originates from a man in his late teens or twenties who had mild COVID-19 (a few samples of this study predate the infection). Cell type and time point are not known. The sample taken for sequencing was PBMCs or a T cell subset sorted from them (not recorded which). CDR3 in amino acids: CSAATGNTEAFF. CDR3 nucleotide sequence: TGCAGTGCTGCCACAGGGAACACTGAAGCTTTCTTT.